The present entry profiles one T cell receptor beta chain with its context. Original data processing: Estimation of nucleated cell counts was performed using reference gene primer amplification. Assay: immunoSEQ multiplex PCR; the TCRdb copy retains only in-frame clones and omits some. That table supplies the V and J calls and clone size; D and trimming were determined from the DNA. The sample contains about 180,000 clones, roughly four fifths of which appear only once. This specimen comes from a study of blood T cell repertoires in COVID-19. Study at large: Researchers got acute and convalescent COVID-19 samples from the United States, Italy and Spain. PBMCs, B-cell-depleted T cells, or T cells were the source of the cDNA or gDNA that made up the material.

The CDR3 loop spans 16 amino acids. The V segment lost 6 bases and the J segment 4 bases; nucleotides outside the gene matches: 9. Germline values: CDR1 SQVTM, CDR2 ANQGSEA. The clonotype was recovered from a human donor in a cohort sampled during active COVID-19. The J gene is TRBJ2-1, the V gene TRBV29-1, with 13 bases identical to TRBD2. Sequencing input: peripheral blood. In nucleotides, the CDR3 is TGCAGCGTGATACGATCGGGACTAGCGGGGTACAATGAGCAGTTCTTC. Translated, it gives CSVIRSGLAGYNEQFF.